This T cell receptor (beta chain) was recorded in a study of blood T cell repertoires in COVID-19. How the authors handled the data: Amplified reference gene primers provided the basis for estimating nucleated cell counts. This table comes from immunoSEQ multiplex PCR, and its TCRdb copy is limited to in-frame clones, with some not included. D and trimming come from the DNA, and the V and J calls and clone size come from that table. The sample yields 72,000 or so clones, 80% seen once. With V trimmed by 2 bases and J by 2 bases, 4 bases remained unmatched. The CDR3 has 15 amino acids. The V gene's germline CDR1 is SGHRS and CDR2 YFSETQ.

Sequencing was done on a sample of peripheral blood. This clonotype originated in a man in his 70s who had recovered from COVID-19. The chain is built from TRBV5-1 and TRBJ2-3, with 8 bases matching TRBD2. In DNA, the CDR3 is TGCGCCAGCAGCTTTACTAGCGGCTTCACAGATACGCAGTATTTT. Its translation is CASSFTSGFTDTQYF. Combining the CDR3 with reference TRBV5-1 and TRBJ2-3 gives the whole variable domain KAGVTQTPRYLIKTRGQQVTLSCSPISGHRSVSWYQQTPGQGLQFLFEYFSETQRNKGNFPGRFSGRQFSNSRSEMNVSTLELGDSALYLCASSFTSGFTDTQYFGPGTRLTVL.